This entry lists 23 T cell receptor beta chains sequenced from one sample in a study of T cell responses to AZD1222 COVID-19 vaccine. Some clones are missing from TCRdb's copy, which holds only in-frame ones; the method was immunoSEQ multiplex PCR. The sample shows 95,000 to 150,000 clones, roughly nine tenths of them seen only once. Here the sequenced sample was peripheral blood, taken on day 0 of AZD1222 vaccination. All receptors derive from an adult in good health.

The genes are TRBV7-2 and TRBJ2-1, with 11 bases lining up with TRBD2. The CDR3 spans 14 residues. J was trimmed by 7 bases and V by 7 bases; bases with no gene match: 6. Germline V lookup: CDR1 SGHTA, CDR2 FQGNSA. The CDR3 DNA sequence: TGTGCCAGCACCCGCACTAGCGGGAGTAATGAGCAGTTCTTC. Its protein is CASTRTSGSNEQFF.

The chain recombines TRBV5-1 with TRBJ1-2, with D maybe TRBD1 (6 bases). The CDR3 has 14 residues. Deletions cut 0 bases from V and 1 base from J, with 7 bases between. Germline assignment: CDR1 SGHRS and CDR2 YFSETQ. CDR3 nucleotide sequence: TGCGCCAGCAGCTTGGGGACAGTTAACTATGGCTACACCTTC. It yields the protein CASSLGTVNYGYTF.

V is TRBV19 and J is TRBJ1-2; TRBD1 matches at 7 bases. CDR1 is LNHDA and CDR2 is SQIVND in the germline V gene (reference sequence). The CDR3 length is 13 residues. The V gene end was trimmed by 4 bases and the J gene end by 10 bases; junction bases not matched to a gene: 9. CDR3 DNA sequence: TGTGCCAGTAGTACGCCCGGGACAGAAGACTACACCTTC. Its translation: CASSTPGTEDYTF. The whole variable domain, filled in from reference TRBV19 and TRBJ1-2, reads DGGITQSPKYLFRKEGQNVTLSCEQNLNHDAMYWYRQDPGQGLRLIYYSQIVNDFQKGDIAEGYSVSREKKESFPLTVTSAQKNPTAFYLCASSTPGTEDYTFGSGTRLTVV.

The V gene is TRBV6-4, the J gene TRBJ2-2; D is unclear. From germline, CDR1 is MRHNA and CDR2 SNTAGT. The CDR3 runs to 12 residues. Deletions cut 8 bases from V and 1 base from J, with 5 bases between. The chain's CDR3 is CASGLNTGELFF. CDR3 nucleotide sequence: TGTGCCAGCGGTCTGAACACCGGGGAGCTGTTTTTT.

V gene TRBV29-1 combines with J gene TRBJ2-3; TRBD2 might be the D (5 bases). V was trimmed by 1 base and J by 2 bases, leaving 7 bases between them. CDR1 and CDR2 (germline): SQVTM, ANQGSEA. The CDR3 has 13 residues. The CDR3, as DNA: TGCAGCGTTGAAGCGGGGTACACAGATACGCAGTATTTT. This translates into CSVEAGYTDTQYF.

The table lists this clone with a count of one. This chain uses TRBV2 with TRBJ2-7, with TRBD2 matching 8 bases. With V trimmed by 8 bases and J by 3 bases, 9 bases remained unmatched. Germline lookup yields CDR1 SNHLY and CDR2 FYNNEI. CDR3 length: 14 residues. CDR3: CASEGGLAGYEQYF. In DNA form, the CDR3 reads TGTGCCAGCGAAGGGGGGCTAGCGGGCTACGAGCAGTACTTC.

The gene calls are TRBV7-2 and TRBJ2-3; perhaps D is TRBD1 or TRBD2 (5 bases each). CDR1 and CDR2 (germline): SGHTA, FQGNSA. There are 13 residues in the CDR3. Trimming pared 0 bases from V and 4 bases from J, leaving 5 bases between. Here the CDR3 DNA reads TGTGCCAGCAGCTTAGCGGGGGCAGATACGCAGTATTTT. It is translated as CASSLAGADTQYF.

V is TRBV27 and J is TRBJ1-2; D possibly corresponds to TRBD1 (5 bases). The germline V and J ends were trimmed by 4 bases and 6 bases, with 18 bases remaining between them. This CDR3 contains 15 residues. Germline V gene data show CDR1 as MNHEY and CDR2 as SMNVEV (reference sequence). CDR3 sequence (DNA): TGTGCCAGCAGTTCCTGGGACGGTGGGCGGGATGGCTACACCTTC. It encodes CASSSWDGGRDGYTF.

The chain carries TRBV3-1 (or the pseudogene TRBV3-2) and TRBJ2-5; the D call may be TRBD1 or TRBD2 (5 bases each). The CDR3 has 14 residues. Germline CDR1 is LGHDT and CDR2 is YNNKEL (reference sequence). Trimming left V 2 bases short and J 3 bases short, with 10 bases between. CDR3 region: CASSQRGRKETQYF. The CDR3 DNA follows: TGTGCCAGCAGCCAAAGGGGACGAAAAGAGACCCAGTACTTC.

This rearrangement joins TRBV28 to TRBJ1-4; D perhaps matches TRBD1 (5 bases). The CDR3 contains 17 residues. The ends were cut back, 6 bases at V and 8 bases at J, with 25 bases in the middle. CDR1 and CDR2 (germline): MDHEN, SYDVKM. For the CDR3, the DNA is TGTGCCAGCAGCTGGTCCCAGGGAAGAAAATCGGGCGAAAAACTGTTTTTT. The encoded protein is CASSWSQGRKSGEKLFF.

The V gene is TRBV24-1, the J gene TRBJ2-5, with a possible D match to TRBD1 (6 bases). V lost 0 bases, J lost 5 bases, and 9 bases lay in between. Germline values: CDR1 KGHDR, CDR2 SFDVKD. This CDR3 comprises 14 residues. The CDR3 is CATSDLRTGETQYF. In DNA, the CDR3 is TGTGCCACCAGTGATTTGAGAACAGGGGAGACCCAGTACTTC.

The chain has TRBV27 and TRBJ1-6, with TRBD1 as a possible D gene (5 bases). CDR1 and CDR2 from the germline V gene are MNHEY and SMNVEV (reference sequence). With 6 bases removed from V and 2 bases from J, the gap between germline ends came to 14 bases. The CDR3 contains 16 residues. The CDR3 region is CASSLEGRPYNSPLHF. The CDR3 bases are TGTGCCAGCAGCTTAGAGGGGCGGCCCTATAATTCACCCCTCCACTTT.

V usage is TRBV15 and J usage is TRBJ1-1; 10 bases match TRBD1. Looked up from germline, CDR1 is LNHNV and CDR2 is YYDKDF (reference sequence). The CDR3 length is 14 residues. The J segment lost 3 bases and the V segment lost 5 bases, leaving 3 bases of the junction unmatched. CDR3 coding DNA: TGTGCCACCAGCCGACAGGGGGCGGACACTGAAGCTTTCTTT. Its protein is CATSRQGADTEAFF.

This sequence joins TRBV6-5 and TRBJ1-5; 7 bases align to TRBD1. CDR1 is MNHEY, CDR2 SVGAGI, per germline. This CDR3 contains 15 residues. V gave up 6 bases and J gave up 6 bases; unmatched junction bases: 11. The CDR3 loop reads CASRVRGQGGQPQHF. For the CDR3, the DNA is TGTGCCAGCAGGGTCAGGGGCCAGGGGGGTCAGCCCCAGCATTTT.

The chain combines TRBV27 with TRBJ1-2; a possible D gene is TRBD1 (5 bases). Germline V gives CDR1 MNHEY, CDR2 SMNVEV (reference sequence). Trimming took 8 bases from V and 1 from J, leaving 20 bases between them. This CDR3 comprises 16 residues. CDR3 coding DNA: TGTGCCAGCCGCCCTGGTTGGGGGACCCTTAACTATGGCTACACCTTC. Protein product: CASRPGWGTLNYGYTF.

Points on this clone: This sample also contains other DNA sequences that code for the same CDR3. The chain couples TRBV5-4 to TRBJ1-2; possibly TRBD1 for D (5 bases). V dropped 4 bases and J dropped 4 bases, with 8 bases sitting between them. The length of the CDR3 is 12 residues. Germline values: CDR1 SGHNT, CDR2 YYREEE (reference sequence). The CDR3 DNA is TGTGCCAGCAGCCTAGACAGCTATGGCTACACCTTC. This sequence encodes CASSLDSYGYTF.

J is TRBJ1-1 and V is TRBV12-3 or TRBV12-4; D might be TRBD1 (6 bases). The CDR3 contains 13 residues. Trimming took 10 bases from V and 2 from J, leaving 14 bases between them. As DNA, the CDR3 is TGTGCCACCCTCGTGGGGGGCAACACTGAAGCTTTCTTT. This encodes CATLVGGNTEAFF.

This chain uses TRBV28 with TRBJ1-2; D possibly corresponds to TRBD1 (5 bases). Germline CDR1 reads MDHEN; CDR2 reads SYDVKM. Trimming pared 7 bases from V and 8 bases from J, leaving 17 bases between. The CDR3 length is 13 residues. The DNA for the CDR3 is TGTGCCAGCACCGGGGCTTCCCGGGGGGGCTACACCTTC. Its translation: CASTGASRGGYTF.

The chain carries TRBV28 and TRBJ2-1, with D maybe TRBD2 (6 bases). This CDR3 comprises 14 residues. Trimming shortened V by 4 bases and J by 8 bases, and 15 bases separated the two germline ends. In germline, CDR1 is MDHEN, CDR2 SYDVKM. Here the CDR3 reads CASSSPGLKDEQFF. The CDR3 DNA sequence: TGTGCCAGCAGTTCTCCGGGACTCAAAGATGAGCAGTTCTTC.

The V gene is TRBV28, the J gene TRBJ1-5; D remains ambiguous. Trimming took 4 bases from V and 4 from J, leaving 17 bases between them. Germline V gene sequence: CDR1 MDHEN, CDR2 SYDVKM. The CDR3 runs to 16 residues. CDR3 coding DNA: TGTGCCAGCAGTTCTTGGACCTCAAAAAGGAATCAGCCCCAGCATTTT. This encodes CASSSWTSKRNQPQHF.

The chain employs TRBV29-1 and TRBJ1-1; maybe TRBD1 (6 bases). This CDR3 has 13 residues. The germline V and J ends were trimmed by 4 bases and 5 bases, with 14 bases remaining between them. CDR1 is SQVTM and CDR2 is ANQGSEA in the germline V gene. DNA for the CDR3: TGCAGCGTTGTGAGGGGGGGGAGGACTGAAGCTTTCTTT. The encoded protein is CSVVRGGRTEAFF.

The chain employs TRBV20-1 and TRBJ2-5; no reliable D call. Germline CDR1 DFQATT, CDR2 SNEGSKA (reference sequence). CDR3 length equals 14 residues. Trimming pared 3 bases from V and 4 bases from J, leaving 15 bases between. The DNA for the CDR3 is TGCAGTGCTAGTATAACTATTCAAGGAGAGACCCAGTACTTC. Protein product: CSASITIQGETQYF.

The chain couples TRBV3-1 (or the pseudogene TRBV3-2) to TRBJ1-5; 9 nucleotides align to TRBD1. The CDR3 is made up of 15 amino acids. The germline gives CDR1 LGHDT, CDR2 YNNKEL (reference sequence). J lost 1 base, V lost 3 bases, and 1 base had no gene match. This CDR3 is CASSHGTGSNQPQHF. For the CDR3, the DNA is TGTGCCAGCAGCCACGGGACAGGGAGCAATCAGCCCCAGCATTTT.